This TCR beta chain emerged from a study of patients and donors after allogeneic stem cell transplantation. The CDR3 contains 13 residues. Trimming pared 5 bases from V and 1 base from J, leaving 9 bases between. Germline values: CDR1 SGDLS, CDR2 YYNGEE. This clonotype has only a few counts. From the RT-PCR reads, TCRdb called clonotypes with MiXCR, one entry per CDR3 protein. This table has 37,000 or so distinct CDR3 sequences, roughly 29% appearing once. The sample was blood, either unsorted or a sorted T cell fraction (not recorded which). The clonotype was recovered from a human donor who was either an allogeneic HSCT recipient or a stem cell or donor lymphocyte infusion donor (not recorded which). It is not recorded whose cells these are; they may come from a transplant donor. The chain has TRBV9 and TRBJ1-1, with D unresolved. The CDR3 coding sequence is TGTGCCAGCAGTCGCAAGGCGAACACTGAAGCTTTCTTT. Amino acids: CASSRKANTEAFF. The full variable domain, its missing parts supplied by reference TRBV9 and TRBJ1-1, is DSGVTQTPKHLITATGQRVTLRCSPRSGDLSVYWYQQSLDQGLQFLIQYYNGEERAKGNILERFSAQQFPDLHSELNLSSLELGDSALYFCASSRKANTEAFFGQGTRLTVV.